Following are 32 T cell receptor beta chains from one sample sequenced in a study of shared clonotypes between healthy human individuals. Profiled with immunoSEQ multiplex PCR; TCRdb holds only in-frame clones, not every one. This sample has under 550,000 clones, with less than 96% found just once. Sequenced sample: naive CD4+ T cells sorted from blood. Subset: CD45RA+ positively selected. Source of these receptors: a woman aged 25 to 39 in good health.

The chain recombines TRBV10-3 with TRBJ1-1, with 9 bases aligning to TRBD1. CDR1 ENHRY and CDR2 SYGVKD come from the germline V gene. The CDR3 loop spans 14 amino acids. J gave up 4 bases and V 6 bases, and 6 bases lay outside the gene matches. The CDR3 sequence is CAIRPGTGFTEAFF. For the CDR3, the DNA is TGTGCCATCAGACCCGGGACAGGGTTCACTGAAGCTTTCTTT.

This clone was seen just once. The chain uses TRBV28 and TRBJ2-7; no clear D gene. The CDR3 contains 12 residues. V was shortened by 6 bases and J by 3 bases, with 9 bases between the two germline ends. CDR1 is MDHEN and CDR2 is SYDVKM in the germline V gene. This chain's CDR3 is CASSHALYEQYF. The CDR3 DNA reads as TGTGCCAGCAGCCACGCCCTCTACGAGCAGTACTTC. Together with reference TRBV28 and TRBJ2-7, the CDR3 gives the full variable domain: DVKVTQSSRYLVKRTGEKVFLECVQDMDHENMFWYRQDPGLGLRLIYFSYDVKMKEKGDIPEGYSVSREKKERFSLILESASTNQTSMYLCASSHALYEQYFGPGTRLTVT.

The chain combines TRBV7-9 with TRBJ2-7; D call uncertain. The CDR3 is 13 amino acids. V was cut by 11 bases and J by 3 bases, with 17 bases left in between. CDR1 and CDR2 (germline): SEHNR, FQNEAQ (reference sequence). The CDR3 coding sequence is TGTGCCCTGGGCGCCCTCGTCAACTACGAGCAGTACTTC. As protein: CALGALVNYEQYF.

V gene TRBV15 combines with J gene TRBJ1-2; D is ambiguous. With 1 base removed from V and 4 bases from J, the gap between germline ends came to 7 bases. There are 13 residues in the CDR3. Germline V gene sequence: CDR1 LNHNV, CDR2 YYDKDF (reference sequence). The CDR3 reads CATSRGEPYGYTF. DNA for the CDR3: TGTGCCACCAGCAGAGGGGAACCCTATGGCTACACCTTC.

The V gene is TRBV27, the J gene TRBJ1-1; unclear D gene. CDR3 length: 15 amino acids. V lost 3 bases and J 2 bases, leaving 13 bases between the germline ends. Germline V CDR1 and CDR2: MNHEY, SMNVEV (reference sequence). The DNA for the CDR3 is TGTGCCAGCAGTTTGGGCTCGGCGCTTAACACTGAAGCTTTCTTT. Protein sequence: CASSLGSALNTEAFF.

This chain links TRBV28 with TRBJ1-2, with D possibly TRBD1 on 5 matching bases. The CDR3 totals 17 residues. V was shortened by 5 bases and J by 0 bases, with 19 bases between the two germline ends. The germline V gene has CDR1 MDHEN and CDR2 SYDVKM. The CDR3 DNA follows: TGTGCCAGCAGTCCAGGGACCGTATCTTTAGCTAACTATGGCTACACCTTC. Translated, it gives CASSPGTVSLANYGYTF.

This chain uses TRBV27 with TRBJ2-7; D unresolved. Deletions cut 5 bases from V and 5 bases from J, with 16 bases between. The CDR3 runs to 14 residues. Germline CDR1 and CDR2: MNHEY and SMNVEV (reference sequence). DNA of the CDR3: TGTGCCAGCAGTCCCTTAACCTCTTTGGACGAGCAGTACTTC. Translated, it gives CASSPLTSLDEQYF.

This chain links TRBV7-2 with TRBJ2-1, with TRBD2 identical over 10 bases. V was pared by 2 bases and J by 4 bases, with 5 bases of the junction left unmatched. Germline V CDR1 and CDR2: SGHTA, FQGNSA. The CDR3 runs to 16 residues. CDR3 region: CASSLMSGRVYNEQFF. The CDR3 nucleotides read TGTGCCAGCAGCTTAATGAGCGGGAGGGTTTACAATGAGCAGTTCTTC.

The chain uses TRBV7-6 and TRBJ2-1; 15 nucleotides match TRBD2. The germline V gene encodes CDR1 SGHVS and CDR2 FNYEAQ. CDR3 length: 15 amino acids. V dropped 5 bases and J dropped 9; count of bases not matched to a gene: 5. CDR3 nucleotides: TGTGCCAGCAGCCCCGGACTAGCGGGAGGGGGTGAGCAGTTCTTC. It codes for CASSPGLAGGGEQFF.

The chain couples TRBV27 to TRBJ2-7, with 8 bases identical to TRBD1. There are 13 residues in the CDR3. Germline V CDR1 and CDR2: MNHEY, SMNVEV (reference sequence). With 2 bases clipped from V and 3 bases from J, the junction kept 0 bases outside the gene matches. CDR3 sequence reads: CASSLDRGYEQYF. The CDR3 DNA reads as TGTGCCAGCAGTTTAGACAGGGGCTACGAGCAGTACTTC.

CDR3 in DNA: TGCGCCAGCAGCAGGGTTGCGGGAGCCCTGGATACGCAGTATTTT. Translating gives CASSRVAGALDTQYF. The rearrangement joins TRBV5-1 to TRBJ2-3; TRBD2 matches 7 bases. This CDR3 comprises 15 residues. V was clipped by 4 bases and J by 6 bases; unmatched bases: 11. The germline V gene has CDR1 SGHRS and CDR2 YFSETQ.

DNA of the CDR3: TGTGCCAGCAGCCAAGATCGACGGGACCCACCGTTCTTC. As protein: CASSQDRRDPPFF. V and J are TRBV4-2 and TRBJ2-1, with D possibly being TRBD1 or TRBD2 (5 bases each). CDR1 is LGHNA and CDR2 is YNFKEQ in the germline V gene. Trimming shortened V by 0 bases and J by 15 bases, and 15 bases separated the two germline ends. The CDR3 contains 13 residues.

This clone has only one observation. The chain couples TRBV7-9 to TRBJ2-3, with no clear D. The CDR3 spans 16 residues. CDR1 is SEHNR and CDR2 is FQNEAQ in the germline V gene (reference sequence). The ends were cut back, 1 base at V and 0 bases at J, with 11 bases in the middle. CDR3 in amino acids: CASSLGRQTSTDTQYF. The CDR3 DNA is TGTGCCAGCAGCTTAGGTCGACAAACTAGCACAGATACGCAGTATTTT.

CDR3 residues: CATRPGTSGNFEQFF. DNA for the CDR3: TGTGCCACCAGACCCGGGACTAGCGGGAATTTTGAGCAGTTCTTC. V is TRBV27 and J is TRBJ2-1; 13 nucleotides line up with TRBD2. V lost 10 bases and J lost 9; bases outside the gene matches: 12. The CDR3 is made up of 15 amino acids. The germline CDR1 and CDR2 sequences are MNHEY and SMNVEV (reference sequence).

The chain couples TRBV4-2 to TRBJ1-3; D remains ambiguous. CDR3 length: 13 residues. V dropped 5 bases and J dropped 0 bases, with 5 bases sitting between them. Germline V CDR1 and CDR2: LGHNA, YNFKEQ. The CDR3 bases are TGTGCCAGCAGCTCAAACTCTGGAAACACCATATATTTT. Translated: CASSSNSGNTIYF.

The chain employs TRBV28 and TRBJ2-7, with a possible D match to TRBD1 (5 bases). This CDR3 region has 14 residues. V lost 7 bases to trimming and J lost 1 base, with 14 bases between them. CDR1 is MDHEN and CDR2 is SYDVKM in the germline V gene. CDR3 nucleotides: TGTGCCAGCACCTTGACAGAGGTATCCTACGAGCAGTACTTC. As protein: CASTLTEVSYEQYF.

The J gene is TRBJ1-5, the V gene TRBV28; possibly TRBD1 for D (5 bases). With 11 bases removed from V and 0 bases from J, the gap between germline ends came to 20 bases. Germline loops: CDR1 MDHEN, CDR2 SYDVKM. This CDR3 contains 16 residues. CDR3: CAVRDPGGYSNQPQHF. The DNA for the CDR3 is TGTGCCGTACGGGACCCCGGAGGATATAGCAATCAGCCCCAGCATTTT.

The gene calls are TRBV5-6 and TRBJ2-3; D not certain. V was pared by 3 bases and J by 4 bases, with 3 bases between. The CDR3 length is 11 residues. Germline loops: CDR1 SGHDT, CDR2 YYEEEE. In DNA form, the CDR3 reads TGTGCCAGCAGCTGGTCAGATACGCAGTATTTT. This codes for CASSWSDTQYF.

V is TRBV11-2 and J is TRBJ2-7, with 11 positions matching TRBD2. CDR1 and CDR2 from the germline V gene are SGHAT and FQNNGV. After removal of 4 bases from V and 2 bases from J, the junction contained 16 bases not matched to a gene. The CDR3 sequence is 19 residues long. In DNA form, the CDR3 reads TGTGCCAGCAGCTCAAGATCCGGGACTAGCGGAGCTACGACCTACGAGCAGTACTTC. This gives the protein CASSSRSGTSGATTYEQYF.

This clone appeared a single time. The chain carries TRBV7-7 and TRBJ2-2, with D unresolved. Trimming removed 1 base at V and 1 base at J, with 7 bases between. CDR1 and CDR2 (germline): SSHAT, FNYEAQ (reference sequence). The CDR3 totals 15 residues. The CDR3 loop is CASSLGKLNTGELFF. The CDR3 DNA follows: TGTGCCAGCAGCTTAGGGAAACTGAACACCGGGGAGCTGTTTTTT.

J is TRBJ2-1 and V is TRBV7-9; TRBD1 aligns across 11 bases. This CDR3 is 15 amino acids long. Germline V gene lookup returns CDR1 SEHNR and CDR2 FQNEAQ (reference sequence). V was clipped by 2 bases and J by 7 bases; unmatched bases: 4. CDR3 DNA sequence: TGTGCCAGCAGCTTAAGGGGACAGGGGGAAAATGAGCAGTTCTTC. Translating gives CASSLRGQGENEQFF.

This chain joins TRBV19 and TRBJ1-3; a weak D match, TRBD1 (6 bases). The CDR3 has 15 amino acids. Germline values: CDR1 LNHDA, CDR2 SQIVND (reference sequence). V was shortened by 3 bases and J by 0 bases, with 9 bases between the two germline ends. CDR3 coding DNA: TGTGCCAGTAGTATTGTGGGACACTCTGGAAACACCATATATTTT. As protein: CASSIVGHSGNTIYF.

V is TRBV4-1 and J is TRBJ1-5; no clear D. Germline CDR1 is MGHRA and CDR2 is YSYEKL. V lost 1 base and J 0 bases, leaving 10 bases between the germline ends. CDR3 size: 16 residues. CDR3 in amino acids: CASSQAWQNSNQPQHF. CDR3 nucleotides: TGCGCCAGCAGCCAAGCCTGGCAGAATAGCAATCAGCCCCAGCATTTT.

The J gene is TRBJ2-2, the V gene TRBV12-5, with D perhaps TRBD2 (5 bases). The germline CDR1 and CDR2 sequences are LGHNT and FRNRAP. This CDR3 is 19 amino acids long. Trimming stripped 6 bases from V and 3 bases from J, with 26 bases between. The CDR3 spells CASGTLRLAINKDTGELFF. DNA for the CDR3: TGTGCTAGTGGCACACTACGATTAGCGATTAATAAAGACACCGGGGAGCTGTTTTTT.

The genes are TRBV29-1 and TRBJ2-3; 9 nucleotides agree with TRBD2. This CDR3 has 15 residues. Germline CDR1 is SQVTM and CDR2 is ANQGSEA. The trim removed 4 bases at V and 3 bases at J, leaving 8 bases unmatched. The CDR3 is CSVAGEAGGTDTQYF. The DNA of the CDR3 is TGCAGCGTTGCCGGTGAGGCGGGAGGGACAGATACGCAGTATTTT.

This chain joins TRBV5-1 and TRBJ2-3, with D unclear. CDR1 and CDR2 (germline): SGHRS, YFSETQ. Trimming removed 1 base from V and 0 bases from J, with 9 bases in between. The CDR3 has 15 residues. The CDR3 region has the DNA TGCGCCAGCAGCTTGTCAGGAGATAGCACAGATACGCAGTATTTT. This translates into CASSLSGDSTDTQYF.

This clone was recorded only once. The chain employs TRBV6-5 and TRBJ2-5; a possible D gene is TRBD1 (6 bases). Germline CDR1 reads MNHEY; CDR2 reads SVGAGI. Trimming removed 3 bases at V and 2 bases at J, with 16 bases between. The CDR3 has 16 residues. Written as DNA, the CDR3 is TGTGCCAGCAGTTATGGGGTCGCACAGGGACAAGAGACCCAGTACTTC. Translated, it gives CASSYGVAQGQETQYF.

The CDR3 sequence: CASSQANYGYTF. The CDR3 DNA follows: TGTGCCAGCAGCCAAGCTAACTATGGCTACACCTTC. V usage is TRBV4-2 and J usage is TRBJ1-2; D gene uncertain. Germline loops: CDR1 LGHNA, CDR2 YNFKEQ. Deletions cut 1 base from V and 0 bases from J, with 0 bases between. The CDR3 is made up of 12 amino acids.

This chain connects TRBV5-6 to TRBJ2-1, with 10 bases aligning to TRBD2. The germline V gene has CDR1 SGHDT and CDR2 YYEEEE. Trimming removed 4 bases from V and 0 bases from J; junction bases left unmatched: 4. The CDR3 is 16 residues long. CDR3 protein: CASSPSGSFSYNEQFF. The CDR3 DNA reads as TGTGCCAGCAGCCCTAGCGGGAGTTTCTCCTACAATGAGCAGTTCTTC.

The chain couples TRBV18 to TRBJ2-1; unclear D gene. CDR3 size: 16 residues. Trimming stripped 1 base from V and 5 bases from J, with 15 bases between. The germline V gene encodes CDR1 KGHSH and CDR2 LQKENI. The CDR3 bases are TGTGCCAGCTCACCACAGTCCGGAAGGAATAACAATGAGCAGTTCTTC. Its translation is CASSPQSGRNNNEQFF.

The CDR3 sequence: CASSSQTGDTQYF. The DNA of the CDR3 is TGTGCCAGCAGCTCTCAGACCGGAGATACGCAGTATTTT. The chain couples TRBV11-3 to TRBJ2-3, with D unresolved. The germline CDR1 and CDR2 sequences are SGHNT and YENEEA. This CDR3 region has 13 residues. V was shortened by 4 bases and J by 5 bases, with 10 bases between the two germline ends. The entire variable domain, with the rest obtained from reference TRBV11-3 and TRBJ2-3, is as follows: EAGVVQSPRYKIIEKKQPVAFWCNPISGHNTLYWYLQNLGQGPELLIRYENEEAVDDSQLPKDRFSAERLKGVDSTLKIQPAELGDSAVYLCASSSQTGDTQYFGPGTRLTVL.

V gene TRBV27 combines with J gene TRBJ2-7; 12 nucleotides agree with TRBD1. V was clipped by 8 bases and J by 7 bases; unmatched bases: 3. Germline CDR1 reads MNHEY; CDR2 reads SMNVEV (reference sequence). The CDR3 is 12 residues long. CDR3 sequence reads: CASGDRGREQYF. The DNA for the CDR3 is TGTGCCAGCGGGGACAGGGGGCGGGAGCAGTACTTC.